This T cell receptor beta chain was captured in a study of blood T cells in healthy people across ages. Germline V gene data show CDR1 as LGHDT and CDR2 as YNNKEL (reference sequence). This CDR3 is built from 15 residues. The table lists this clonotype with a few counts. Germline is not matched at one junction end, which may reflect a read error. A sample-barcoded 5' primer and a J-beta primer mix were used in a second PCR of roughly 6 to 11 cycles. TCRdb used MiXCR to reprocess the 5' RACE reads, holding one entry per CDR3 protein. Among hundreds of thousands of distinct CDR3 sequences listed, more than 25% were seen once.

Sequenced: blood. This receptor was identified in a woman at least 80 years old in good health. The chain links TRBV3-1 to TRBJ1-2; D not certain. CDR3 region: CARSEAGRRRSGYTF. The CDR3 DNA follows: TGTGCCCGCAGCGAAGCCGGGAGGAGACGGTCCGGCTACACCTTC.